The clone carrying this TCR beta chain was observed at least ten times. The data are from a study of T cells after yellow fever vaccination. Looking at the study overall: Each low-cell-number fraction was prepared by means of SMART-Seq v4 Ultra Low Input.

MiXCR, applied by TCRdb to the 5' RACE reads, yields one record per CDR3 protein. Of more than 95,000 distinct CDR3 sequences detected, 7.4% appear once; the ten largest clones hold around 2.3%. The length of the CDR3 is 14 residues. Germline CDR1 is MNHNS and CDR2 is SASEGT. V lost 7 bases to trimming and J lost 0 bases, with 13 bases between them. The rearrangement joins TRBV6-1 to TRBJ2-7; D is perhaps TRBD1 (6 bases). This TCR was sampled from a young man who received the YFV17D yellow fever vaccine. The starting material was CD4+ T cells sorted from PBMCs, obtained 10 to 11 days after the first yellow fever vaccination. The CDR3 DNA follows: TGTGCCAGCACCAGGACAGCCCTCTCCTACGAGCAGTACGTC. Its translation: CASTRTALSYEQYV.